The 4 T cell receptor beta chains presented below share a single source sample, sequenced in a study of cytomegalovirus exposure and HLA in healthy donors (dated by TCRdb to the late 2010s). Libraries were prepared through the immunoSEQ multiplex PCR assay. For the multiplex PCR, a mixture combining 60 forward primers for TCR Vbeta segments and 13 reverse primers for TCR Jbeta segments was used. In its TCRdb copy, this immuneACCESS table keeps in-frame sequences only and misses some clones. Where compared with another copy, unresolved V genes explain less than half of these, and the others have no known cause. For this sample the table gives some 110,000 clones, of which approximately 80% were detected only once. Together, the top ten hold 1.5% to 2% of the sample. What was sequenced was PBMCs. The source of these receptors is a woman between 40 and 55 years old in good health and CMV-seronegative.

This chain links TRBV28 with TRBJ2-5, with TRBD2 as a possible D gene (5 bases). This CDR3 is 14 amino acids long. The V gene lost 7 bases and the J gene lost 0 bases, with 12 bases spanning the gap. Looked up from germline, CDR1 is MDHEN and CDR2 is SYDVKM. CDR3 bases: TGTGCCAGCACAAAAAGAGGGAACCAAGAGACCCAGTACTTC. Amino acids: CASTKRGNQETQYF.

The table lists this clone with a few counts. This rearrangement joins TRBV28 to TRBJ1-3, with TRBD1 matching over 8 bases. The CDR3 spans 15 residues. Germline CDR1 is MDHEN and CDR2 is SYDVKM. Trimming cost V 4 bases and J 7 bases; bases outside gene matches: 9. For the CDR3, the DNA is TGTGCCAGCAGTTCAGGGGGCGCGAGGAGGAACACCATATATTTT. Translation gives CASSSGGARRNTIYF.

This chain joins TRBV9 and TRBJ2-1; maybe TRBD1 (6 bases). V was shortened by 2 bases and J by 2 bases, with 11 bases between the two germline ends. Germline values: CDR1 SGDLS, CDR2 YYNGEE. This CDR3 is built from 15 residues. DNA of the CDR3: TGTGCCAGCAGCGTTCAGTCAGGGGCCTACAATGAGCAGTTCTTC. It is translated as CASSVQSGAYNEQFF.

This sequence joins TRBV7-9 and TRBJ1-1; D uncertain. Germline CDR1 SEHNR, CDR2 FQNEAQ (reference sequence). The ends were cut back, 8 bases at V and 1 base at J, with 11 bases in the middle. The CDR3 totals 13 residues. The DNA for the CDR3 is TGTGCCAGCGGCCGGGTTTGGAACACTGAAGCTTTCTTT. Amino acid sequence: CASGRVWNTEAFF.